The entry below describes one TCR beta chain. The sample originates from a study of control samples from healthy donors and cancer patients. The method was immunoSEQ multiplex PCR; TCRdb's version includes in-frame clones alone and lacks a portion of them. The sample records 250,000 to 300,000 clones, over 75% being singletons. V shed 3 bases and J shed 2 bases, with 22 bases lying between them. In germline, CDR1 is SGDLS, CDR2 YYNGEE. The CDR3 consists of 18 residues. Sequenced sample: PBMCs. V usage is TRBV9 and J usage is TRBJ2-3; tentatively, D is TRBD1 or TRBD2 (5 bases each). The clonotype was recovered from an older woman with lung cancer. The CDR3 loop reads CASSAEGRGRHHTDTQYF. CDR3 in DNA: TGTGCCAGCAGCGCCGAAGGTCGGGGCCGTCACCACACAGATACGCAGTATTTT.